The rows below give T cell receptor beta chains drawn from one sample of a study of response to subunit inactivated influenza vaccine. TCRdb passed the RT-PCR reads through MiXCR, listing each CDR3 protein once. The sample includes hundreds of thousands of distinct CDR3 sequences, approximately 15% of them seen just once. The sequences come from PBMCs from blood, collected around two weeks before vaccination. The receptor source for this set is a man aged 45-65 years who received an inactivated influenza vaccine. CDR3s include the opening cysteine and the closing phenylalanine or tryptophan. A D gene is named only where the DNA matches it firmly. Rows may omit the clone size; those that give it use once, few, many or a size class.

>TRBJ1-4|-|-|TRBV7-9
CASSPRTSDNEKLFF
TGTGCCAGCAGCCCAAGGACTTCCGATAATGAAAAACTGTTTTTT
>TRBJ2-7|-|-|TRBV10-3
CAITPGLEYEQYF
TGTGCCATCACACCGGGACTGGAATACGAGCAGTACTTC
>TRBJ2-1|TRBD2|-|TRBV9
CASSHIAGGSKEQFF
TGTGCCAGCAGCCATATAGCGGGAGGGTCAAAAGAGCAGTTCTTC
>TRBJ2-5|-|-|TRBV7-8
CASSPSRMPRTQYF
TGTGCCAGCAGCCCCTCCCGAATGCCTCGGACCCAGTACTTC
>TRBJ1-4|TRBD1|few|TRBV15
CATSFGQGVEKLFF
TGTGCCACCAGCTTTGGACAGGGGGTTGAAAAACTGTTTTTT
>TRBJ2-7|-|-|TRBV12-3/TRBV12-4
CASSLYGGGIRHF
TGTGCCAGCAGTTTATATGGGGGAGGAATACGTCACTTC
>TRBJ2-1|TRBD2|few|TRBV12-3/TRBV12-4
CASSPGLASGNEQFF
TGTGCCAGCAGTCCGGGACTAGCCTCCGGCAATGAGCAGTTCTTC
>TRBJ2-1|TRBD1|few|TRBV7-6
CASSYGQGSEQFF
TGTGCCAGCAGCTACGGACAGGGGAGTGAGCAGTTCTTC
>TRBJ1-1|-|-|TRBV28
CASSLSGLTEAFF
TGTGCCAGCAGTTTATCGGGGCTCACTGAAGCTTTCTTT
>TRBJ2-5|-|many|TRBV29-1
CSVDQGAETQYF
TGCAGCGTTGACCAGGGCGCGGAGACCCAGTACTTC
>TRBJ1-4|TRBD1|-|TRBV6-1
CARPTGFCSNEKLFF
TGTGCCAGGCCGACAGGGTTCTGTTCTAATGAAAAACTGTTTTTT
>TRBJ1-5|TRBD1|few|TRBV20-1
CSALTGTGNQPQHF
TGCAGTGCTTTGACAGGGACCGGCAATCAGCCCCAGCATTTT
>TRBJ2-7|-|few|TRBV7-2
CASSFSWTDYEQYF
TGTGCCAGCAGCTTCTCGTGGACCGACTACGAGCAGTACTTC
>TRBJ1-1|-|-|TRBV12-5
CASGSAGREITEAFF
TGTGCTAGTGGTTCTGCCGGGCGGGAGATCACTGAAGCTTTCTTT
>TRBJ2-5|-|few|TRBV7-2
CASSLVVVQETQYF
TGTGCCAGCAGCTTAGTTGTGGTTCAAGAGACCCAGTACTTC
>TRBJ2-2|-|few|TRBV7-2
CASSLAGRPVTGELFF
TGTGCCAGCAGCTTAGCGGGACGGCCGGTTACCGGGGAGCTGTTTTTT
>TRBJ1-5|-|many|TRBV7-8
CASSLAHSGGVGPQHF
TGTGCCAGCAGCTTAGCGCATTCTGGGGGGGTAGGGCCCCAGCATTTT
>TRBJ2-2|TRBD2|-|TRBV3-1
CASSQVWGGTGELFF
TGTGCCAGCAGCCAAGTTTGGGGGGGGACCGGGGAGCTGTTTTTT
>TRBJ2-3|TRBD1|-|TRBV7-2
CASSSTGSRQYF
TGTGCCAGCAGCTCGACAGGGAGTAGGCAGTATTTT
>TRBJ2-1|TRBD2|-|TRBV4-2
CASSQEVAGGPYNEQFF
TGTGCCAGCAGCCAAGAGGTAGCGGGGGGACCCTACAATGAGCAGTTCTTC
>TRBJ1-2|-|-|TRBV6-1
CASSEGGFYGYTF
TGTGCCAGCAGTGAAGGGGGATTCTATGGCTACACCTTC
>TRBJ1-1|-|-|TRBV18
CASSPGGSTEAFF
TGTGCCAGCTCACCAGGAGGGTCCACTGAAGCTTTCTTT
>TRBJ2-3|TRBD2|-|TRBV15
CATSREGSGSVDTQYF
TGTGCCACCAGCAGAGAAGGTAGCGGGAGTGTAGATACGCAGTATTTT
>TRBJ2-7|-|many|TRBV6-5
CASSYYGRHTYEQYF
TGTGCCAGCAGTTACTACGGGAGACATACCTACGAGCAGTACTTC
>TRBJ2-7|-|-|TRBV28
CASRVPLSYEQYF
TGTGCCAGCAGGGTACCCCTTTCCTACGAGCAGTACTTC
>TRBJ2-1|TRBD2|-|TRBV20-1
CSASGGEYNEQFF
TGCAGTGCTAGCGGGGGGGAATACAATGAGCAGTTCTTC
>TRBJ2-4|-|-|TRBV20-1
CSAMTSLVYIQYF
TGCAGTGCTATGACATCCCTAGTATACATTCAGTACTTC
>TRBJ2-3|TRBD1|many|TRBV29-1
CSGRQGVDTQYF
TGCAGCGGCCGGCAGGGGGTTGATACGCAGTATTTT
>TRBJ2-7|TRBD2|-|TRBV20-1
CSAREVPSAAGEVF
TGCAGTGCTAGAGAAGTTCCATCGGCGGCGGGAGAGGTCTTC
>TRBJ2-7|-|many|TRBV12-3/TRBV12-4
CASSLSPGDEQYF
TGTGCCAGCAGTTTGTCCCCAGGGGACGAGCAGTACTTC
>TRBJ2-3|-|few|TRBV28
CASSPFIRPDTQYF
TGTGCCAGCAGTCCCTTTATTAGGCCAGATACGCAGTATTTT
>TRBJ2-7|TRBD1|-|TRBV4-2
CASSQALSGTATYEQYF
TGTGCCAGCAGCCAAGCCTTAAGTGGGACAGCTACCTACGAGCAGTACTTC
>TRBJ2-1|TRBD1|-|TRBV29-1
CSLGQGTLRNEQFF
TGCAGCCTGGGACAGGGGACCCTCCGGAATGAGCAGTTCTTC
>TRBJ1-1|-|many|TRBV5-6
CASSPDGTTLNTEAFF
TGTGCCAGCAGCCCGGATGGAACCACCCTGAACACTGAAGCTTTCTTT
>TRBJ2-5|TRBD1|-|TRBV4-1
CASSVGQGAISETQYF
TGCGCCAGCAGCGTGGGACAGGGGGCGATATCAGAGACCCAGTACTTC
>TRBJ2-1|-|-|TRBV15
CATSRGGGREQFF
TGTGCCACCAGCAGAGGTGGGGGTAGAGAGCAGTTCTTC
>TRBJ1-4|-|-|TRBV28
CASTIGSTGEKLFF
TGTGCCAGCACCATCGGTAGTACCGGGGAAAAACTGTTTTTT
>TRBJ2-7|TRBD1|-|TRBV5-5
CASSLGGQGNEQYF
TGTGCCAGCAGCTTGGGGGGACAGGGGAACGAGCAGTACTTC
>TRBJ2-1|TRBD1|-|TRBV28
CASRTTGVNEQFF
TGTGCCAGCAGAACGACAGGGGTCAATGAGCAGTTCTTC
>TRBJ2-7|-|-|TRBV7-8
CASSLGLVSSYEQYF
TGTGCCAGCAGCTTAGGACTAGTAAGCTCCTACGAGCAGTACTTC
>TRBJ2-2|TRBD2|-|TRBV28
CASRVGLAGRAGELFF
TGTGCCAGCAGAGTCGGACTAGCGGGACGTGCCGGGGAGCTGTTTTTT
>TRBJ1-4|TRBD1|few|TRBV29-1
CSAGQGLREKLFF
TGCAGCGCTGGACAGGGCTTAAGGGAAAAACTGTTTTTT
>TRBJ1-1|TRBD1|-|TRBV4-1
CASSQGTGTMNTEAFF
TGCGCCAGCAGCCAAGGGACAGGAACCATGAACACTGAAGCTTTCTTT
>TRBJ2-7|TRBD2|few|TRBV20-1
CSARDIAGSSYEQYF
TGCAGTGCTAGAGATATAGCGGGATCCTCCTACGAGCAGTACTTC
>TRBJ1-2|TRBD1|few|TRBV7-8
CASSRRGRLGYTF
TGTGCCAGCAGCAGAAGGGGGCGACTAGGCTACACCTTC
>TRBJ2-1|TRBD2|many|TRBV28
CASSQYSGTPYNEQFF
TGTGCCAGCAGTCAATATAGCGGGACCCCATACAATGAGCAGTTCTTC
>TRBJ1-2|-|many|TRBV11-2
CASSKDGYGYTF
TGTGCCAGCAGCAAGGACGGCTATGGCTACACCTTC
>TRBJ1-2|TRBD1|many|TRBV12-3/TRBV12-4
CASRTGGDYGYTF
TGTGCCAGCAGGACAGGGGGTGACTATGGCTACACCTTC